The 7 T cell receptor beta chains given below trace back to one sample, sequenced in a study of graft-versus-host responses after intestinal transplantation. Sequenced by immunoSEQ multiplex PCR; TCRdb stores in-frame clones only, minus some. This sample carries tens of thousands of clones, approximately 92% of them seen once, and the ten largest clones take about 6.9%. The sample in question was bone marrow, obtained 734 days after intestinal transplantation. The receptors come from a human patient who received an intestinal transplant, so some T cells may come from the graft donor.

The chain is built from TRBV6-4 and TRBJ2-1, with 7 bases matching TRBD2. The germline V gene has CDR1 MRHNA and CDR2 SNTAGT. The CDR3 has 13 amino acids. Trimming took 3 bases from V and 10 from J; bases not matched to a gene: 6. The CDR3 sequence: CASSDEGGSEQFF. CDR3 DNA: TGTGCCAGCAGTGATGAGGGCGGGAGCGAGCAGTTCTTC.

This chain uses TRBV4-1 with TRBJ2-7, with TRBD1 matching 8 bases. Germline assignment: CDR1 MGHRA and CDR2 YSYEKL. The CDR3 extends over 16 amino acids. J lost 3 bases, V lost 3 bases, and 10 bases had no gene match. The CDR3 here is CASSQTGDRSGYEQYF. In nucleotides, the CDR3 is TGCGCCAGCAGCCAGACAGGGGACCGGTCTGGCTACGAGCAGTACTTC.

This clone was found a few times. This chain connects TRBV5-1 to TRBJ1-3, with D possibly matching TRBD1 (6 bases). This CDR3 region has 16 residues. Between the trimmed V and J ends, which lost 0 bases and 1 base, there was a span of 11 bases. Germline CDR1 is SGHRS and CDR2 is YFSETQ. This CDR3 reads CASSLELGASGNTIYF. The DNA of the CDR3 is TGCGCCAGCAGCTTGGAGCTGGGGGCGTCTGGAAACACCATATATTTT.

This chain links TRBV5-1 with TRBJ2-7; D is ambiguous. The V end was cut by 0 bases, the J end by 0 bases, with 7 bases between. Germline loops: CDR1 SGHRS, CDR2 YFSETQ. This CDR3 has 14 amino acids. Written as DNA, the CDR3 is TGCGCCAGCAGCTTGGGAGCGATCTCCTACGAGCAGTACTTC. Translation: CASSLGAISYEQYF. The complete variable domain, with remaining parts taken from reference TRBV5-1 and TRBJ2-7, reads KAGVTQTPRYLIKTRGQQVTLSCSPISGHRSVSWYQQTPGQGLQFLFEYFSETQRNKGNFPGRFSGRQFSNSRSEMNVSTLELGDSALYLCASSLGAISYEQYFGPGTRLTVT.

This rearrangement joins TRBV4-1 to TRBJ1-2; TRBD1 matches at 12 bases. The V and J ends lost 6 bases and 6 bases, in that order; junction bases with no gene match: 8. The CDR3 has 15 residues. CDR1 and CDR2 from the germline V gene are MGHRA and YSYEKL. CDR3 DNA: TGCGCCAGCAGAACTCCGGGACAGGGGGCGCATGGCTACACCTTC. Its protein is CASRTPGQGAHGYTF.

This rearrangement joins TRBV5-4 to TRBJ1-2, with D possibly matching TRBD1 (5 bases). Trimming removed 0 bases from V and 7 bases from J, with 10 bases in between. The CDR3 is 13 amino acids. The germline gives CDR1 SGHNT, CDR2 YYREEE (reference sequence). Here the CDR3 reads CASSLAGGTGYTF. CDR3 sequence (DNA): TGTGCCAGCAGCTTGGCGGGGGGAACTGGCTACACCTTC. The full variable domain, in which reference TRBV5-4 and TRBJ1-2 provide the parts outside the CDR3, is ETGVTQSPTHLIKTRGQQVTLRCSSQSGHNTVSWYQQALGQGPQFIFQYYREEENGRGNFPPRFSGLQFPNYSSELNVNALELDDSALYLCASSLAGGTGYTFGSGTRLTVV.

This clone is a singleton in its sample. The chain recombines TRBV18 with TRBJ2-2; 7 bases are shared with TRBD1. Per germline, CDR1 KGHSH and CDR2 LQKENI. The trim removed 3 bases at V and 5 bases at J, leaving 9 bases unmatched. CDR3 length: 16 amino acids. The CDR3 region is CASSPQGGYGTGELFF. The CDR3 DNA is TGTGCCAGCTCACCCCAAGGGGGCTATGGGACCGGGGAGCTGTTTTTT.